This TCR beta chain stems from a study of blood T cell repertoires in COVID-19. Study-wide background: There were acute and convalescent COVID-19 samples, and they came from the United States, Italy and Spain. The cDNA or gDNA used as material had been derived from T cells, B-cell-depleted T cells, or PBMCs.

The CDR3 is 17 amino acids. Trimming stripped 4 bases from V and 0 bases from J, with 16 bases between. Germline V CDR1 and CDR2: KGHSH, LQKENI. Source study methods: Nucleated cell counts were estimated from reference gene primer amplification. Sequenced by immunoSEQ multiplex PCR; TCRdb stores in-frame clones only, minus some. V, J and clone size are those of that table, while D and trimming were read from the DNA. This table holds roughly 250,000 clones, roughly 82% found once. Source material: peripheral blood. This rearrangement joins TRBV18 to TRBJ1-3, with D perhaps matching TRBD1 (6 bases). The clonotype was recovered from an elderly woman with active or convalescent COVID-19. The DNA of the CDR3 is TGTGCCAGCTCACATCCCGGGACACCCGCCTCTGGAAACACCATATATTTT. It yields the protein CASSHPGTPASGNTIYF.